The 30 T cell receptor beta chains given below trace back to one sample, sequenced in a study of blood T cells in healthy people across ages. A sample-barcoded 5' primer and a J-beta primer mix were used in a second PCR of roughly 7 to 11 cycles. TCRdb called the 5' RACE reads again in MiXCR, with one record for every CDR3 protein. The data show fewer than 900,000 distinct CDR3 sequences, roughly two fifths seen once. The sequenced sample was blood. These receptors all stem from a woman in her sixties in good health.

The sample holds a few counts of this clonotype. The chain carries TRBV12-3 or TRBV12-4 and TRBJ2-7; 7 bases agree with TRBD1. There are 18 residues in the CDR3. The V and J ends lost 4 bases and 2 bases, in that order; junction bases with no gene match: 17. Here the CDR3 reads CASSSPRGQEILTYEQYF. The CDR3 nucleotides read TGTGCCAGCAGTTCCCCGAGGGGGCAGGAGATTCTTACCTACGAGCAGTACTTC.

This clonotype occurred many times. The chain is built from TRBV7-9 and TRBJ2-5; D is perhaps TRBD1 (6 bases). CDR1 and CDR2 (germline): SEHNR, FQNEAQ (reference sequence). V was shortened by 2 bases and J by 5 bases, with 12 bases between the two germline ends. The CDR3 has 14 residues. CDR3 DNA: TGTGCCAGCAGCTTATTGGGGGCTTCGGAGACCCAGTACTTC. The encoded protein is CASSLLGASETQYF.

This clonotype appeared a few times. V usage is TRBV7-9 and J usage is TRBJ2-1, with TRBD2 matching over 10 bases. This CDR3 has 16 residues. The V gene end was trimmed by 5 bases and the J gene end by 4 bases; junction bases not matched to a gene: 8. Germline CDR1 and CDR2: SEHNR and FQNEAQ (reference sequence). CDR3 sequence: CASSIVASGGYNEQFF. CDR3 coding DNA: TGTGCCAGCAGCATCGTAGCTAGCGGGGGATACAATGAGCAGTTCTTC.

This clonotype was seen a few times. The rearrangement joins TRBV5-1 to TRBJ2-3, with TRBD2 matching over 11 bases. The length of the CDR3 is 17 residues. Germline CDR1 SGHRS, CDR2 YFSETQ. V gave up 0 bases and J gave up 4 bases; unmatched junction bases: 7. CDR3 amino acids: CASSLELASGRSDTQYF. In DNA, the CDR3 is TGCGCCAGCAGCTTGGAACTTGCTAGCGGGAGGTCAGATACGCAGTATTTT.

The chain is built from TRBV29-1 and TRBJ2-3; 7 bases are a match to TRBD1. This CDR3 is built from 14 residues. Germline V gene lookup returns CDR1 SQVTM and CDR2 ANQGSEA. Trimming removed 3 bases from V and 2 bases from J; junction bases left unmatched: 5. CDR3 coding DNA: TGCAGCGTTGACGGGACAGCGGCCACAGATACGCAGTATTTT. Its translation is CSVDGTAATDTQYF.

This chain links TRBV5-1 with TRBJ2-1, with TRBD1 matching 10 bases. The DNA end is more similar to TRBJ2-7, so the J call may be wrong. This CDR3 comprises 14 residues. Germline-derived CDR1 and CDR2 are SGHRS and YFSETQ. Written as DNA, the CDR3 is TGCGCCAGCACCAGACAGGGGGCCTACAATGAGCAGTACTTC. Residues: CASTRQGAYNEQYF.

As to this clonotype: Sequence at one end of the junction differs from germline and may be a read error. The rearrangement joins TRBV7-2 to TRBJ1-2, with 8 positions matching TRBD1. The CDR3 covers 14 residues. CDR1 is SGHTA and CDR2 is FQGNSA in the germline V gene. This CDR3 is CASILRQGHYGYTF. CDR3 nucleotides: TGTGCCAGCATCTTACGACAGGGGCACTATGGCTACACCTTC.

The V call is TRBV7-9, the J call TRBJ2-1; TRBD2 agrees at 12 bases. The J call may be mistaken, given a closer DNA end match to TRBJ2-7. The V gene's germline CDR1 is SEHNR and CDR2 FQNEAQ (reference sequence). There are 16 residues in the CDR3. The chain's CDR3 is CASSSSGGASYNEQYF. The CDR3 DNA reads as TGTGCCAGCAGCTCTAGCGGGGGGGCCTCCTACAATGAGCAGTACTTC.

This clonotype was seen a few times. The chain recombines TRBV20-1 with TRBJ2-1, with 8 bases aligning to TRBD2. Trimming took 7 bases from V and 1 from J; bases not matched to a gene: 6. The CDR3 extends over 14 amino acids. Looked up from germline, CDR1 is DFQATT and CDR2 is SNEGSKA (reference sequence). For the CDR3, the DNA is TGCAGTGTCTTACTAGCGGAGTCCTACAATGAGCAGTTCTTC. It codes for CSVLLAESYNEQFF.

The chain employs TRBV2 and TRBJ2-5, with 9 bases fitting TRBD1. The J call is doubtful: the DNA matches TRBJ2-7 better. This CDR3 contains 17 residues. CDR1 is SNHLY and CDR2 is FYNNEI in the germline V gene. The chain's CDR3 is CASSGGQGRSPVGEQYF. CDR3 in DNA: TGTGCCAGCAGTGGGGGACAGGGTAGGAGTCCTGTAGGCGAGCAGTACTTC.

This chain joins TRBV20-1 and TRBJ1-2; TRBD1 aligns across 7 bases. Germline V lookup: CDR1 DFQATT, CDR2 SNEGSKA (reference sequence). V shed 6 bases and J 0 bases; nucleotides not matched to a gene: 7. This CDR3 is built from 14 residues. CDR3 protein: CSAAPGQPNYGYTF. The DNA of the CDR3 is TGCAGTGCCGCTCCGGGACAGCCTAACTATGGCTACACCTTC.

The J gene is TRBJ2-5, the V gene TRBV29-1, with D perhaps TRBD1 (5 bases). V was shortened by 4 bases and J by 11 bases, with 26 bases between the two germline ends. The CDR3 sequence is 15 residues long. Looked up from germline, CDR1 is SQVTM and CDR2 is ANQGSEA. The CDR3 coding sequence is TGCAGCGTTGTCATAGACAGCCCGTTATACAATGAGCAGTACTTC. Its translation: CSVVIDSPLYNEQYF.

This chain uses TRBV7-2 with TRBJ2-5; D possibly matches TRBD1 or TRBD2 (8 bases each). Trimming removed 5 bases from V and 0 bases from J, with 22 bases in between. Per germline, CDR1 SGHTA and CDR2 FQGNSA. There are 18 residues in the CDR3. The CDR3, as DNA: TGTGCCAGCAGCATGACAGGGGCCAGCGGGAGTTACCAAGAGACCCAGTACTTC. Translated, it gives CASSMTGASGSYQETQYF.

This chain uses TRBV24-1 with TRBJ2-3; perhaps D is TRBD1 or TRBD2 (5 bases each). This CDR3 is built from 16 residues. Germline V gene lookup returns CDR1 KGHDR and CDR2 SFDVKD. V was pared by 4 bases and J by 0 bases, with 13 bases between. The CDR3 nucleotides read TGTGCCACCAGTGAACATGGAGGACATAGCACAGATACGCAGTATTTT. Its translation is CATSEHGGHSTDTQYF.

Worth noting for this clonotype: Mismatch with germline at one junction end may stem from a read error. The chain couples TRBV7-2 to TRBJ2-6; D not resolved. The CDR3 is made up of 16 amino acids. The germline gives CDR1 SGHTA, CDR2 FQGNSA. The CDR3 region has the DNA TGTGCCAGCAGCTTAGGGCCAGGCTCTGGGGTCAACGTCCTGACTTTC. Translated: CASSLGPGSGVNVLTF. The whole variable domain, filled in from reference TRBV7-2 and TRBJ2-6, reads GAGVSQSPSNKVTEKGKDVELRCDPISGHTALYWYRQSLGQGLEFLIYFQGNSAPDKSGLPSDRFSAERTGGSVSTLTIQRTQQEDSAVYLCASSLGPGSGVNVLTFGAGSRLTVL.

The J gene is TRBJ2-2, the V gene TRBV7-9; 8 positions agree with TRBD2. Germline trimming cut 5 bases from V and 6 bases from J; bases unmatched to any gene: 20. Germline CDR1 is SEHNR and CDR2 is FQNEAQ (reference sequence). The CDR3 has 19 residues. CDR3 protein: CASSALDWSGGRWSGELFF. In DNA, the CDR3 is TGTGCCAGCAGCGCCCTCGACTGGAGCGGGGGAAGGTGGTCCGGGGAGCTGTTTTTT. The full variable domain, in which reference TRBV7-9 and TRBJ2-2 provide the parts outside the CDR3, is DTGVSQNPRHKITKRGQNVTFRCDPISEHNRLYWYRQTLGQGPEFLTYFQNEAQLEKSRLLSDRFSAERPKGSFSTLEIQRTEQGDSAMYLCASSALDWSGGRWSGELFFGEGSRLTVL.

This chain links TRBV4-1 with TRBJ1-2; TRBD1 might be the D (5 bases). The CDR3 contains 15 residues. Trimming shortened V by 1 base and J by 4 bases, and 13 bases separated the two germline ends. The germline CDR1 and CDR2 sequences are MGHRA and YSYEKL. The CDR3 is CASSQGYTGPYGYTF. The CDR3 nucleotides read TGCGCCAGCAGCCAAGGTTATACAGGACCCTATGGCTACACCTTC.

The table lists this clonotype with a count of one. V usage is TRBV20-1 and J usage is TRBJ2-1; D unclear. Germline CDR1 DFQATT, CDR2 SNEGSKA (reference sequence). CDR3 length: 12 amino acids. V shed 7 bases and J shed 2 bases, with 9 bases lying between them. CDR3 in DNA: TGCAGTGGTAAGGGCACCTACAATGAGCAGTTCTTC. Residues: CSGKGTYNEQFF.

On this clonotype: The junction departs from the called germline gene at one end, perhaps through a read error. The CDR3 region has the DNA TGCGCCAGCAGCCAAGAAAGTGGACCCACCTACAATGAGCAGTTCTTC. The encoded protein is CASSQESGPTYNEQFF. This chain connects TRBV3-1 to TRBJ2-1; no reliable D call. The CDR3 contains 16 residues. Germline CDR1 LGHDT, CDR2 YNNKEL (reference sequence).

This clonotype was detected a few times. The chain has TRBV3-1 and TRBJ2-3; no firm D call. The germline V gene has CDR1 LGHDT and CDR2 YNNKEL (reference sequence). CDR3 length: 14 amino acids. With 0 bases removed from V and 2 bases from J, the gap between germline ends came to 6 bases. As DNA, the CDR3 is TGTGCCAGCAGCCAAGATACGGCCACAGATACGCAGTATTTT. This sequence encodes CASSQDTATDTQYF.

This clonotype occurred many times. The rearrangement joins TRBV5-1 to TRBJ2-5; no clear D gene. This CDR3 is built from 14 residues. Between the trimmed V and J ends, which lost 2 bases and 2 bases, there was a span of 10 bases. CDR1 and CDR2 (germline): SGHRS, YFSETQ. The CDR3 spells CASSLGRLQETQYF. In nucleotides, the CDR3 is TGCGCCAGCAGCTTAGGTCGGCTTCAAGAGACCCAGTACTTC.

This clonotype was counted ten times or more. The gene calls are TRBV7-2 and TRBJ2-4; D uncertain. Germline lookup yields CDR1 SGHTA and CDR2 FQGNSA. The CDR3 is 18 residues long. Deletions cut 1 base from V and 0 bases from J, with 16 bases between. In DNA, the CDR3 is TGTGCCAGCAGCTTAGAGGGCCCCATCGCTCCAGCCAAAAACATTCAGTACTTC. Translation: CASSLEGPIAPAKNIQYF.

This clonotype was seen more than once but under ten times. The CDR3 reads CASSPQAGHINTGELFF. The DNA for the CDR3 is TGTGCCAGCAGCCCCCAAGCGGGACACATAAACACCGGGGAGCTGTTTTTT. The chain combines TRBV4-2 with TRBJ2-2; the D gene is possibly TRBD2 (7 bases). Trimming cost V 4 bases and J 2 bases, with 17 bases left between them. The CDR3 runs 17 residues. Germline values: CDR1 LGHNA, CDR2 YNFKEQ.

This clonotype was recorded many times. CDR3 in DNA: TGCAGCCCCAAAGAAGTCTACACAGATACGCAGTATTTT. Translated: CSPKEVYTDTQYF. This rearrangement joins TRBV29-1 to TRBJ2-3; D ambiguous. The germline CDR1 and CDR2 sequences are SQVTM and ANQGSEA. Trimming removed 8 bases from V and 2 bases from J, with 14 bases in between. The CDR3 runs to 13 residues.

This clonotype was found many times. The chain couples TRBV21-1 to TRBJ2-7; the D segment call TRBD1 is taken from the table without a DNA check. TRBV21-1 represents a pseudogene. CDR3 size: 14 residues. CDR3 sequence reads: CASRPGRVVYEQYF. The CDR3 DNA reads TGTGCCAGCAGACCGGGGCGGGTCGTCTACGAGCAGTACTTC.

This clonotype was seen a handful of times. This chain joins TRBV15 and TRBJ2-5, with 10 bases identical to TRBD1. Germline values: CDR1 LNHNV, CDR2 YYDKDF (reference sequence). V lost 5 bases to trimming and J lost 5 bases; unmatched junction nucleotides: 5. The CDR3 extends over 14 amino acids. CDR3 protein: CATSETGGSETQYF. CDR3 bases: TGTGCCACCAGCGAGACAGGGGGCTCGGAGACCCAGTACTTC.

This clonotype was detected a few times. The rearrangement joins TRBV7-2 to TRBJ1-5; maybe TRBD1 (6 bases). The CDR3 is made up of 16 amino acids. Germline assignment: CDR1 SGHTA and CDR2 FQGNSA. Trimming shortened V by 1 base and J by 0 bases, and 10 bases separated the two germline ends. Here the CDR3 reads CASSLVSGDSNQPQHF. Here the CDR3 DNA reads TGTGCCAGCAGCTTAGTTTCAGGGGATAGCAATCAGCCCCAGCATTTT.

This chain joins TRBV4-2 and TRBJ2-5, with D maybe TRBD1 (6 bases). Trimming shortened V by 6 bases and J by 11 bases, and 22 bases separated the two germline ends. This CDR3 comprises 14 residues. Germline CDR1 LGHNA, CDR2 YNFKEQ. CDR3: CASSRTDELWEQYF. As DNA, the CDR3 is TGTGCCAGCAGTAGGACAGACGAGCTTTGGGAGCAGTACTTC.

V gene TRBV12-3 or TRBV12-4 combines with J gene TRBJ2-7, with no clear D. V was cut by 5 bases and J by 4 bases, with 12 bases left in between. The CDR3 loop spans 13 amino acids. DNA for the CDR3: TGTGCCAGCAGTGTAGTACAGTATTACGAGCAGTACTTC. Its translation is CASSVVQYYEQYF.

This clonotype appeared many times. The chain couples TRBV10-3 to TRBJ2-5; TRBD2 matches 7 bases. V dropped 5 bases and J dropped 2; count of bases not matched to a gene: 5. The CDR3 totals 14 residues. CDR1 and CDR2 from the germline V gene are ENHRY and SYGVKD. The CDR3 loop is CAISKGLQQETQYF. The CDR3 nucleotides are TGTGCCATCAGTAAGGGACTACAGCAAGAGACCCAGTACTTC.